Listed below are T cell receptor beta chains from one sample, sequenced in a study of shared clonotypes between healthy human individuals. TCRdb's table, derived via immunoSEQ multiplex PCR, lists solely in-frame clones and lacks some. The sample lists a few million clones; 80% to 95% were seen once. Sample: naive CD4+ T cells from PBMCs. Every receptor here comes from a man aged 18-30 years in good health. Some clones in this sample may be carry-over from other donors' samples. Each CDR3 is given with its conserved first and last residue. The D gene is left open where the match is weak. Expanded clones are given a class, and other clones once, few, many or no size at all.

TGTGCCAGCAGCTTAGTTAGTACTAGCGGGGTAGACCTCCAGTACTTC CASSLVSTSGVDLQYF once TRBJ2-5 16 TRBV7-8 TRBD2
TGTGCCAGCAGCGTAGCTAGCGGGATTTCCTACAATGAGCAGTTCTTC CASSVASGISYNEQFF . TRBJ2-1 16 TRBV9 TRBD2
TGCGCCAGCAGCCAAGGGCTAGCGGGAACGGGTAAAGCTGGCGAGCAGTACTTC CASSQGLAGTGKAGEQYF . TRBJ2-7 18 TRBV4-1 TRBD2
TGTGCCAGCAGCGCCGCTAGCGGGAGGGCCCTCGGGGAGCTGTTTTTT CASSAASGRALGELFF . TRBJ2-2 16 TRBV9 TRBD2
TGTGCCAGCAGCCCACAGGGGGGGCGGGTTGGCTACACCTTC CASSPQGGRVGYTF . TRBJ1-2 14 TRBV7-2 TRBD1
TGTGCCAGCAGCCTGACAGGGGGCAAAGAGACCCAGTACTTC CASSLTGGKETQYF . TRBJ2-5 14 TRBV28 TRBD1
TGTGCCACCAGCGCGACAGGGATTAATGAAAAACTGTTTTTT CATSATGINEKLFF . TRBJ1-4 14 TRBV15 TRBD1
TGTGCCAGCAGCCGAAACAGGGGATTTGGCTACACCTTC CASSRNRGFGYTF . TRBJ1-2 13 TRBV5-6 TRBD1
TGTGCCAGCAGCCCCATCCGGGGTGGCACCGGGGAGCTGTTTTTT CASSPIRGGTGELFF few TRBJ2-2 15 TRBV2 .
TGTGCCAGCAACGATCCGTTAGCGGGGCTTAACACCGGGGAGCTGTTTTTT CASNDPLAGLNTGELFF . TRBJ2-2 17 TRBV11-2 TRBD2
TGCGCCAGCAGCCGCGCCCGACAGGGGGAAGCCTACGAGCAGTACTTC CASSRARQGEAYEQYF . TRBJ2-7 16 TRBV4-1 TRBD1
TGTGCCAGCAGCCGACCACGAGACAGGGGTCAGACCCAGTACTTC CASSRPRDRGQTQYF . TRBJ2-5 15 TRBV28 TRBD1
TGTGCCAGCAGCTTAGGACTAGCGGGAGGACCAGATACGCAGTATTTT CASSLGLAGGPDTQYF . TRBJ2-3 16 TRBV11-3 TRBD2
TGTGCCAGCAGCTTAGAATGGGCAGGGGGGCAAGAGACCCAGTACTTC CASSLEWAGGQETQYF once TRBJ2-5 16 TRBV7-9 .
TGCGCCAGCAGATCCCAGTGGGACAGAATTCGGGTACCTGAAGCTTTCTTT CASRSQWDRIRVPEAFF . TRBJ1-1 17 TRBV5-1 TRBD1
TGTGCCAGAACCAAACGCCGCCCCCCGGGACAGGGTGTCTCCTACGAGCAGTACTTC CARTKRRPPGQGVSYEQYF . TRBJ2-7 19 TRBV5-3 TRBD1
TGCAGCGTTGAAGAGACCCTCAATACCGGGGAGCTGTTTTTT CSVEETLNTGELFF . TRBJ2-2 14 TRBV29-1 .
TGTGCCAGCATCTTACTAAGGACTAGCCCAGATACGCAGTATTTT CASILLRTSPDTQYF once TRBJ2-3 15 TRBV11-3 TRBD2
TGCGCCAGCAGTCCGGGGAGGCTACGGGACAGTGTGAACACCATATATTTT CASSPGRLRDSVNTIYF . TRBJ1-3 17 TRBV4-1 TRBD1
TGTGCCAGCAGCCAAGATTACGACAGAACTAGAGGGACCCAGTACTTC CASSQDYDRTRGTQYF . TRBJ2-5 16 TRBV14 .
TGTGCCAGCAGCACCCTGGGCGGGACATTTAACTATGGCTACACCTTC CASSTLGGTFNYGYTF . TRBJ1-2 16 TRBV28 .
TGTGCCAGCAGTGAATACGCGCTAGCGGGAGGGCTTACAGATACGCAGTATTTT CASSEYALAGGLTDTQYF once TRBJ2-3 18 TRBV25-1 TRBD2
TGTGCCATCATAGACGCGGGCACAGATACGCAGTATTTT CAIIDAGTDTQYF . TRBJ2-3 13 TRBV10-3 .
TGCAGCGTTAGATCCGCCTCCTACGAGCAGTACTTC CSVRSASYEQYF . TRBJ2-7 12 TRBV29-1 .
TGTGCCACCAGCAGCTTAGCTAGCGGCTTCCAAGAGACCCAGTACTTC CATSSLASGFQETQYF . TRBJ2-5 16 TRBV15 TRBD2
TGCGCCAGCAGCCAAGCCCCAGTTAGCGAGTCGAACACCGGGGAGCTGTTTTTT CASSQAPVSESNTGELFF . TRBJ2-2 18 TRBV4-1 .
TGTGCCAGCGCCCACAGGGACACTGAAGCTTTCTTT CASAHRDTEAFF . TRBJ1-1 12 TRBV6-5 .
TGCGCCAGCAGCACTAGCCAGGGGGCATTTGACGAGCAGTACTTC CASSTSQGAFDEQYF . TRBJ2-7 15 TRBV5-1 TRBD1
TGTGCCAGCAGCTTAACCGGGACAGGGGGAACTGAAGCTTTCTTT CASSLTGTGGTEAFF . TRBJ1-1 15 TRBV7-3 TRBD1
TGCAGCGTTGAAGGGCAGCACACAGATACGCAGTATTTT CSVEGQHTDTQYF . TRBJ2-3 13 TRBV29-1 .
TGTGCCAGCAGTTACAGGGTGGAAGGCTACACCTTC CASSYRVEGYTF . TRBJ1-2 12 TRBV28 .
TGCAGCGCCCGAGGGACTAGCGGTGCCGGGAAGTTCAACGAGCAGTACTTC CSARGTSGAGKFNEQYF . TRBJ2-7 17 TRBV29-1 TRBD2
TGTGCCAGCAGCTTTGGGACCAGCCGAGATACGCAGTATTTT CASSFGTSRDTQYF . TRBJ2-3 14 TRBV7-6 .
TGTGCCAGCAGTCCCGGGACAGGGAACTACGAGCAGTACTTC CASSPGTGNYEQYF . TRBJ2-7 14 TRBV9 TRBD1
TGTGCCAGCAGCTCGGCTAGCGGGAGGGATCCAGATACGCAGTATTTT CASSSASGRDPDTQYF . TRBJ2-3 16 TRBV5-4 TRBD2
TGTGCCAGCAGTGACCAGCGGAAGGGGACCGGGGAGCTGTTTTTT CASSDQRKGTGELFF . TRBJ2-2 15 TRBV2 .
TGTGCCATCAGCCCAGGGTCTTTCGGGGTCTCCTACAATGAGCAGTTCTTC CAISPGSFGVSYNEQFF . TRBJ2-1 17 TRBV10-3 .
TGTGCCTGGAGTCGGTCCCCAGATACGCAGTATTTT CAWSRSPDTQYF . TRBJ2-3 12 TRBV30 .
TGTGCCAGCAGCTTAGGGCCCCAACTAGCGGGAGGATACAATGAGCAGTTCTTC CASSLGPQLAGGYNEQFF . TRBJ2-1 18 TRBV11-3 TRBD2
TGTGCCAGCAGCTCCATGAGGGTGGGATCTAAATACGAGCAGTACTTC CASSSMRVGSKYEQYF . TRBJ2-7 16 TRBV5-4 .
TGCGCCAGTCGGACTAGCGGGAGGACCACAGATACGCAGTATTTT CASRTSGRTTDTQYF . TRBJ2-3 15 TRBV5-1 TRBD2
TGTGCCAGCAGCTTGGTTTCTACAAATGAGCAGTTCTTC CASSLVSTNEQFF . TRBJ2-1 13 TRBV5-4 .
TGCAGCGGTGGGGAAACCGGGAACAATGAGCAGTTCTTC CSGGETGNNEQFF . TRBJ2-1 13 TRBV29-1 .
TGTGCCAGCGTCGGCGGGAGGGTCACAGATACGCAGTATTTT CASVGGRVTDTQYF once TRBJ2-3 14 TRBV6-1 TRBD2
TGTGCCAGCAGCCGCCGTCTAGCGGACACAGATACGCAGTATTTT CASSRRLADTDTQYF . TRBJ2-3 15 TRBV7-3 TRBD2
TGTGCCAGCAGCTTACTTGGGTATTCCGGGGAGCTGTTTTTT CASSLLGYSGELFF . TRBJ2-2 14 TRBV7-3 .